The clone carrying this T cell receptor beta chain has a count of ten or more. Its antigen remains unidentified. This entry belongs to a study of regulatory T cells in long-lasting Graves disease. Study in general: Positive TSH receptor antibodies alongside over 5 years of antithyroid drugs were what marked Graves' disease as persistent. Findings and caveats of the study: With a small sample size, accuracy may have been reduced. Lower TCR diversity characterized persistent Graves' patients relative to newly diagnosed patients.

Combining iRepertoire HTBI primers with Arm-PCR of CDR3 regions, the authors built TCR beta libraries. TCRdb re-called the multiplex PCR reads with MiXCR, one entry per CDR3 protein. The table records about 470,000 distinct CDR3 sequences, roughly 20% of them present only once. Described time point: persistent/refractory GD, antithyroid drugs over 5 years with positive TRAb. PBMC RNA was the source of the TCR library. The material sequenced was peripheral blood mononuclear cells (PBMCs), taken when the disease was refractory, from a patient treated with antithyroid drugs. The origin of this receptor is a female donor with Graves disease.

The CDR3, as DNA: TGTGCCAGCAGCTTCAGATTACAAGAGACCCAGTACTTC. It translates to CASSFRLQETQYF. This sequence joins TRBV11-2 and TRBJ2-5; D not resolved. V was cut by 3 bases and J by 2 bases, with 7 bases left in between. The CDR3 has 13 amino acids. Per the germline V gene, CDR1 is SGHAT and CDR2 is FQNNGV.